This T cell receptor beta chain was found in a study of regulatory T cells in long-lasting Graves disease. Germline V gene lookup returns CDR1 SGHAT and CDR2 FQNNGV. This CDR3 has 12 residues. CDR3-region Arm-PCR and iRepertoire HTBI primers produced the TCR beta libraries. A single record per CDR3 protein comes from TCRdb applying MiXCR to the multiplex PCR reads. The sample yields some 250,000 distinct CDR3 sequences, about 20% seen once. This clonotype was observed a single time. A much larger clone lies one base from this, so it may be a read error. Time point here: newly diagnosed GD, antithyroid drugs for less than 3 months. The TCR library used RNA extracted from PBMCs. The sample was also reused in another study, on T cells in Graves' hyperthyroidism and ophthalmopathy.

The sample consisted of peripheral blood mononuclear cells (PBMCs), taken at new diagnosis, from a patient treated with antithyroid drugs. The chain recombines TRBV11-2 with TRBJ1-1; D call uncertain. The J call may be incorrect, as the DNA end agrees better with TRBJ1-6. This clonotype originated in a woman aged 25 to 39 with Graves disease. CDR3 nucleotide sequence: TGTGCCTCTCGACTGCTGAATTCACGCCTCCACTTT. Encoded protein: CASRLLNSRLHF.